One and the same sample provided the 24 T cell receptor beta chains below, sequenced in a study of cytomegalovirus exposure and HLA in healthy donors. Clones were sequenced by immunoSEQ multiplex PCR, and TCRdb holds only the in-frame ones, with some missing. The profile shows 120,000 to 150,000 clones, about 91% of them singletons. Sequencing input: PBMCs. The receptors were sampled from a man aged 18 to 35 in good health and CMV-seropositive.

V usage is TRBV6-1 and J usage is TRBJ2-5, with 10 bases identical to TRBD2. This CDR3 has 16 amino acids. Germline values: CDR1 MNHNS, CDR2 SASEGT. V lost 1 base to trimming and J lost 5 bases; unmatched junction nucleotides: 7. The CDR3 here is CASSEDPSGSGETQYF. CDR3 sequence (DNA): TGTGCCAGCAGTGAAGACCCTAGCGGGAGTGGCGAGACCCAGTACTTC.

Only a few counts were recorded for this clone. The chain carries TRBV30 and TRBJ1-5; D gene ambiguous. Trimming pared 2 bases from V and 8 bases from J, leaving 7 bases between. Per the germline V gene, CDR1 is GTSNPN and CDR2 is SVGIG (reference sequence). This CDR3 has 11 amino acids. The CDR3 nucleotides are TGTGCCTGGAGTATCCGGGAGCCCCAGCATTTT. Amino acids: CAWSIREPQHF.

The chain carries TRBV27 and TRBJ2-3; a possible D gene is TRBD1 (6 bases). The CDR3 contains 15 residues. Between the trimmed V and J ends, which lost 2 bases and 1 base, there was a span of 10 bases. Germline V gene sequence: CDR1 MNHEY, CDR2 SMNVEV (reference sequence). The CDR3 loop is CASSLVRGGTDTQYF. As DNA, the CDR3 is TGTGCCAGCAGTTTAGTCAGGGGCGGCACAGATACGCAGTATTTT.

V is TRBV21-1 and J is TRBJ2-6; the table's D call of TRBD2 was not tested on the DNA. TRBV21-1 is assigned pseudogene status. This CDR3 has 18 residues. CDR3 nucleotides: TGTGCCAGCAGCAAAGTGCGCCGGGAGGCGTCTGGGGCCAACGTCCTGACTTTC. Protein: CASSKVRREASGANVLTF.

This chain connects TRBV5-4 to TRBJ1-1; a possible D gene is TRBD1 (6 bases). CDR1 and CDR2 from the germline V gene are SGHNT and YYREEE (reference sequence). Trimming removed 3 bases from V and 1 base from J, with 10 bases in between. This CDR3 region has 14 residues. CDR3 region: CASSWGQANTEAFF. The CDR3 bases are TGTGCCAGCAGCTGGGGACAAGCGAACACTGAAGCTTTCTTT.

This chain links TRBV5-4 with TRBJ2-7; the D gene is possibly TRBD2 (6 bases). The CDR3 covers 16 residues. Per germline, CDR1 SGHNT and CDR2 YYREEE (reference sequence). Trimming took 0 bases from V and 7 from J, leaving 20 bases between them. CDR3 in amino acids: CASSLAGNPARGEQYF. The CDR3 DNA reads TGTGCCAGCAGCTTGGCCGGGAACCCCGCCCGGGGGGAGCAGTACTTC.

V usage is TRBV13 and J usage is TRBJ2-1; no clear D gene. Germline V lookup: CDR1 PRHDT, CDR2 FYEKMQ (reference sequence). Trimming left V 2 bases short and J 7 bases short, with 3 bases between. The CDR3 covers 11 residues. The CDR3 DNA is TGTGCCAGCAGCTTACGTAATGAGCAGTTCTTC. Its translation: CASSLRNEQFF. Looking up the rest from reference TRBV13 and TRBJ2-1 gives the full variable domain: AAGVIQSPRHLIKEKRETATLKCYPIPRHDTVYWYQQGPGQDPQFLISFYEKMQSDKGSIPDRFSAQQFSDYHSELNMSSLELGDSALYFCASSLRNEQFFGPGTRLTVL.

The CDR3 DNA follows: TGTGCCAGCAGCGTTACGGAGAGCTCCTACAATGAGCAGTTCTTC. As protein: CASSVTESSYNEQFF. The chain joins TRBV9 to TRBJ2-1; D uncertain. V lost 2 bases and J lost 0, with 9 bases in between. This CDR3 has 15 residues. Looked up from germline, CDR1 is SGDLS and CDR2 is YYNGEE.

This rearrangement joins TRBV2 to TRBJ1-5; TRBD1 is a possible D gene (6 bases). Per germline, CDR1 SNHLY and CDR2 FYNNEI. This CDR3 has 14 amino acids. Trimming took off 5 bases at V and 5 bases at J, with 13 bases between the two ends. The CDR3 nucleotides read TGTGCCAGCAGTAATCAGGGGTTCGATCAGCCCCAGCATTTT. It is translated as CASSNQGFDQPQHF.

The chain recombines TRBV10-3 with TRBJ2-7; 7 nucleotides match TRBD2. Germline V lookup: CDR1 ENHRY, CDR2 SYGVKD. This CDR3 is 14 amino acids long. J was trimmed by 1 base and V by 6 bases; bases with no gene match: 6. The DNA of the CDR3 is TGTGCCATCAGAGCGGGGTCGGAGTCCTACGAGCAGTACTTC. Its protein is CAIRAGSESYEQYF.

The DNA for the CDR3 is TGCGCCAGCAGCTTGATGGGGACAGATGTTTCCGAGCAGTACTTC. Translated: CASSLMGTDVSEQYF. The genes are TRBV5-1 and TRBJ2-7, with 7 bases aligning to TRBD1. The CDR3 consists of 15 residues. Germline V lookup: CDR1 SGHRS, CDR2 YFSETQ. J was trimmed by 6 bases and V by 1 base; bases with no gene match: 10.

This clone came up a few times. The DNA of the CDR3 is TGTGCCAGCAGTTCCCCGGGGAGCAATTCACCCCTCCACTTT. Translation: CASSSPGSNSPLHF. V usage is TRBV28 and J usage is TRBJ1-6; no reliable D call. Germline-derived CDR1 and CDR2 are MDHEN and SYDVKM. There are 14 residues in the CDR3. Trimming removed 4 bases at V and 7 bases at J, with 11 bases between.

V and J are TRBV19 and TRBJ2-3; a possible D gene is TRBD2 (6 bases). V dropped 5 bases and J dropped 2 bases, with 11 bases sitting between them. The germline V gene encodes CDR1 LNHDA and CDR2 SQIVND (reference sequence). This CDR3 contains 14 residues. The CDR3 loop reads CASSPRTNTDTQYF. The CDR3 DNA is TGTGCCAGTAGTCCGCGGACTAACACAGATACGCAGTATTTT.

The rearrangement joins TRBV11-2 to TRBJ2-4, with a weak D call TRBD2 (5 bases). From germline, CDR1 is SGHAT and CDR2 FQNNGV. V was clipped by 3 bases and J by 8 bases, with 8 bases between them. The CDR3 is 12 amino acids. CDR3 in DNA: TGTGCCAGCAGCTTGTACGGGGACATTCAGTACTTC. Translated: CASSLYGDIQYF.

The chain carries TRBV5-1 and TRBJ2-5, with 13 positions matching TRBD2. The V and J ends lost 4 bases and 2 bases, in that order; junction bases with no gene match: 2. The germline gives CDR1 SGHRS, CDR2 YFSETQ. The CDR3 has 15 amino acids. CDR3 in amino acids: CASSPGLAGQETQYF. The CDR3 DNA follows: TGCGCCAGCAGCCCGGGACTAGCGGGGCAAGAGACCCAGTACTTC.

This rearrangement joins TRBV27 to TRBJ1-2, with 11 positions matching TRBD1. Trimming took 4 bases from V and 8 from J; bases not matched to a gene: 6. The length of the CDR3 is 14 residues. CDR1 and CDR2 (germline): MNHEY, SMNVEV (reference sequence). The DNA for the CDR3 is TGTGCCAGCAGTTGGACAGGGGGCGCGGAAGGCTACACCTTC. Its translation is CASSWTGGAEGYTF.

The chain couples TRBV6-4 to TRBJ2-1, with TRBD2 identical over 8 bases. J was trimmed by 8 bases and V by 4 bases; bases with no gene match: 13. The CDR3 is 16 residues long. Germline CDR1 reads MRHNA; CDR2 reads SNTAGT. The CDR3 DNA reads as TGTGCCAGCAGTGTCCGGCCCGGGACTAGTAGCGATGAGCAGTTCTTC. As protein: CASSVRPGTSSDEQFF.

The rearrangement uses TRBV7-9 and TRBJ2-7, with D perhaps matching TRBD1 (5 bases). This CDR3 has 13 amino acids. Trimming took off 5 bases at V and 3 bases at J, with 11 bases between the two ends. Germline loops: CDR1 SEHNR, CDR2 FQNEAQ (reference sequence). The CDR3 loop is CASSIIDSYEQYF. In DNA, the CDR3 is TGTGCCAGCAGCATAATCGACAGCTACGAGCAGTACTTC.

The CDR3 DNA is TGTGCCAGCAGTTACTCAGACAGGGACTATGGCTACACCTTC. Its protein is CASSYSDRDYGYTF. The genes are TRBV6-5 and TRBJ1-2, with TRBD1 matching 7 bases. J gave up 3 bases and V 0 bases, and 1 base lay outside the gene matches. The CDR3 consists of 14 residues. Germline loops: CDR1 MNHEY, CDR2 SVGAGI.

The V call is TRBV19, the J call TRBJ2-7; TRBD1 is a possible D gene (6 bases). Germline loops: CDR1 LNHDA, CDR2 SQIVND (reference sequence). This CDR3 spans 14 amino acids. Trimming cost V 1 base and J 0 bases, with 7 bases left between them. Here the CDR3 DNA reads TGTGCCAGTAGTATAGGACAGGACTCCTACGAGCAGTACTTC. This translates into CASSIGQDSYEQYF.

V is TRBV7-8 and J is TRBJ2-5; TRBD2 matches 15 bases. Germline-derived CDR1 and CDR2 are SGHVS and FQNEAQ. This CDR3 spans 17 amino acids. After removal of 6 bases from V and 4 bases from J, the junction contained 9 bases not matched to a gene. CDR3 in amino acids: CASRPGLAGGRIETQYF. CDR3 sequence (DNA): TGTGCCAGCAGACCAGGACTAGCGGGAGGGCGGATAGAGACCCAGTACTTC.

V usage is TRBV2 and J usage is TRBJ1-4; possible D gene TRBD1, 5 bases. CDR1 and CDR2 (germline): SNHLY, FYNNEI. The CDR3 sequence is 14 residues long. The V end lost 3 bases, the J end lost 4 bases, and 9 bases lay between the germline ends. CDR3 sequence reads: CASSEGGRNEKLFF. The CDR3 DNA reads TGTGCCAGCAGTGAGGGGGGACGTAATGAAAAACTGTTTTTT. Using reference TRBV2 and TRBJ1-4 for the parts outside the CDR3, the full variable domain is EPEVTQTPSHQVTQMGQEVILRCVPISNHLYFYWYRQILGQKVEFLVSFYNNEISEKSEIFDDQFSVERPDGSNFTLKIRSTKLEDSAMYFCASSEGGRNEKLFFGSGTQLSVL.

This chain joins TRBV6-5 and TRBJ1-2; possibly TRBD1 for D (5 bases). Germline V gene sequence: CDR1 MNHEY, CDR2 SVGAGI. The CDR3 covers 13 residues. Between the trimmed V and J ends, which lost 6 bases and 2 bases, there was a span of 10 bases. CDR3 protein: CASSGGKNYGYTF. CDR3 nucleotides: TGTGCCAGCAGCGGGGGTAAAAACTATGGCTACACCTTC.

This chain links TRBV4-1 with TRBJ2-1, with TRBD2 matching 9 bases. Germline V gene lookup returns CDR1 MGHRA and CDR2 YSYEKL. The V segment lost 1 base and the J segment 9 bases; nucleotides outside the gene matches: 10. The CDR3 is 16 amino acids. The DNA for the CDR3 is TGCGCCAGCAGCCAAGCGGCTAGCGGGATAGCGGGTGAGCAGTTCTTC. Amino acid sequence: CASSQAASGIAGEQFF.